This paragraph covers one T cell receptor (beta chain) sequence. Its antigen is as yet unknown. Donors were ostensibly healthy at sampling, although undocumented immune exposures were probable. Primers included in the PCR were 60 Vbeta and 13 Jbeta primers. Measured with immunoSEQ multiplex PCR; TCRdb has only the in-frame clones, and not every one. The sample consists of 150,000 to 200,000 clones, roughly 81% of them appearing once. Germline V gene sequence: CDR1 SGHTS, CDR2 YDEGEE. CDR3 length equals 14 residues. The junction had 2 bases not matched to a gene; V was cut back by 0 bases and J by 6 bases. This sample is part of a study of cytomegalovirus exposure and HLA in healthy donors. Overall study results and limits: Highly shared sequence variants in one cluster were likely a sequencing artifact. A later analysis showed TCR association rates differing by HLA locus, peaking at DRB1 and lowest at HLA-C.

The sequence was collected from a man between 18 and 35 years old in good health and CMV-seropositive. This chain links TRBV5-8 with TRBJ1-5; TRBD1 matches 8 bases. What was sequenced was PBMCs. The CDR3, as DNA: TGTGCCAGCAGCTTGGTCAGGGGGCCTCAGCCCCAGCATTTT. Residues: CASSLVRGPQPQHF.